This T cell receptor (beta chain) was found in a study of shared clonotypes between healthy human individuals. CDR3 size: 15 residues. Trimming stripped 3 bases from V and 8 bases from J, with 18 bases between. The germline CDR1 and CDR2 sequences are SGDLS and YYNGEE. Sequenced by immunoSEQ multiplex PCR; TCRdb stores in-frame clones only, minus some. The sample lists millions of clones; approximately 95% were seen once. The chain employs TRBV9 and TRBJ2-1; D is unclear. The TCR comes from a man aged 18 to 29 in good health. The sequenced material came from naive CD4+ T cells sorted from blood. Subset noted: CD45RA+ positively selected. The CDR3 DNA follows: TGTGCCAGCAGCGAGTCCCCGGTAGATCGGGATGAGCAGTTCTTC. This codes for CASSESPVDRDEQFF.